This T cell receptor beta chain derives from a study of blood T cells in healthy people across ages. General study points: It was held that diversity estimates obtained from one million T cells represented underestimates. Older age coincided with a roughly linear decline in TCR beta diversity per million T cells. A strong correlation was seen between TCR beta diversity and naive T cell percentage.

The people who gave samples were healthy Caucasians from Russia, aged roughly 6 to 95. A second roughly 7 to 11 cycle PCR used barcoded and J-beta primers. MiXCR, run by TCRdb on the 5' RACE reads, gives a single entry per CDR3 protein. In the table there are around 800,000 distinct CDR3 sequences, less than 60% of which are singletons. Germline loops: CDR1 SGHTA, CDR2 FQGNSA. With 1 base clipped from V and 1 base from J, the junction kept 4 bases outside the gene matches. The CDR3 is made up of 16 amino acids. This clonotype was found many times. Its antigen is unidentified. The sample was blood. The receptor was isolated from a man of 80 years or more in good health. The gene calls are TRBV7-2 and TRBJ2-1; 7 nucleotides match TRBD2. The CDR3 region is CASSLGLARSYNEQFF. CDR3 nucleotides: TGTGCCAGCAGCTTAGGACTAGCAAGGTCCTACAATGAGCAGTTCTTC.